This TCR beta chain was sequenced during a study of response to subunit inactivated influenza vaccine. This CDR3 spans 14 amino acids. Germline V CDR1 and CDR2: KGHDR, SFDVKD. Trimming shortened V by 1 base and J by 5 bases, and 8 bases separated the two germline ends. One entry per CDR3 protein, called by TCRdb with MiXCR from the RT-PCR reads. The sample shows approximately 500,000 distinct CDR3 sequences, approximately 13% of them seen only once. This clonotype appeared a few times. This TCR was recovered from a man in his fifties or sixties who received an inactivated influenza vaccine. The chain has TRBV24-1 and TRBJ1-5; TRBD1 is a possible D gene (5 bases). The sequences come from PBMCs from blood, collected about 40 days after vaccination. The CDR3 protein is CATSDLAGDQPQHF. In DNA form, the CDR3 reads TGTGCCACCAGTGATTTAGCGGGGGATCAGCCCCAGCATTTT.